One TCR beta chain is described in this entry. Its antigen is still unknown. Per-base quality was not reported, and no clone a single base away is much larger than it. The protocol used for the library was the immunoSEQ multiplex PCR assay. For the multiplex PCR, a mixture combining 60 forward primers for TCR Vbeta segments and 13 reverse primers for TCR Jbeta segments was used. Amplification of the CDR3 region of rearranged TCR beta genes was performed with a multiplex PCR assay on genomic DNA. The Illumina HiSeq System was used to sequence the amplified TCR beta libraries as 87-base-pair reads. Concerning the study's data processing: A later analysis counted some 80 million unique TCR beta chains across the 700 or so repertoires, and some 11 million of these chains were shared by at least two donors. Raw reads were error-corrected and collapsed into unique sequences by a nearest-neighbor algorithm in which closely related sequences were merged to remove PCR and sequencing errors. CDR3 sequences were aligned to IMGT reference sequences to assign V, D and J gene segments. For a sequence to be retained, a match of at least six nucleotides was required to both a V gene segment and a J gene segment. Rearrangements were called productive when the CDR3 lacked stop codons and stayed in frame with V and J; all others were non-productive. Following IMGT convention, CDR3 was defined as the stretch from the second conserved V-encoded cysteine to the conserved J-encoded phenylalanine. The earlier analysis of roughly 590 of the donors excluded sequences that lacked an unambiguous match to a single V gene segment. An earlier analysis of fewer than 750 of the donors classified V segments as functional when productive rearrangements were above 56.7% and as segregating when the standard deviation between donors was above 5%. A statistical classification framework was developed to diagnose cytomegalovirus status using the catalog of TCR beta chain sequences. In a later analysis, V and J genes were assigned by comparing TCR nucleotide sequences against IMGT/GENE-DB human TR gene sequences. In a later analysis, CDR3 sequences and most-parsimonious VDJ recombination scenarios were assigned using the TCRdist pipeline. In a later analysis, each TCR beta chain was defined by its CDR3 amino acid sequence together with its V-gene family, and reads without a unique V-gene family were excluded. In a later analysis, fewer than 600 highly shared, low-generation-probability nucleotide sequences were removed to address suspected cross-contamination and a sequencing artifact. For each public chain, a later analysis derived a clonal expansion index from normalized ranks of inferred template counts within each repertoire. In a later analysis, generation probabilities were computed with a VDJ recombination model fitted to out-of-frame rearrangements, and the resulting probabilities were checked against IGoR. In a later analysis, hypergeometric tests were used to score TCR-TCR, TCR-HLA and TCR-CMV co-occurrence, with a repertoire-size bias correction applied to TCR pairs. False discovery rates were estimated in a later analysis by permuting HLA or CMV assignments 20 times. In a later analysis, co-occurring TCRs were grouped using DBSCAN, and TCRdist sequence similarity was added for clustering within HLA-allele-positive subsets. Repertoires with fewer than 30,000 or more than 120,000 public chains, plus five repertoires with anomalous nucleotide sharing, were excluded from co-occurrence clustering. The immuneACCESS repertoire file appears here via TCRdb, limited to in-frame rearrangements. These files lack a portion of the clones; in checked studies, under half of the deficit traces to unresolved V genes, and the cause of the others is not known. For V, J and clone size, that table is used; D and trimming come from the DNA. This sample gives about 120,000 clones in total; 6.5% to 9.5% of them show up just once. Of the sample, approximately 6.4% falls within the top ten clones.

The cohort comprised hundreds of healthy bone marrow donors. Cohort members were all nominally healthy when sampled, although unrecorded immune exposures were likely present. The donor was CMV seropositive and was included in the group of 250 to 300 seropositive cohort members. A peripheral blood sample was provided by each donor, and peripheral blood mononuclear cells were used for TCR beta sequencing. The Qiagen DNeasy Blood Extraction Kit was used to extract genomic DNA from the blood cell samples. The source of the sample is a study of cytomegalovirus exposure and HLA in healthy donors (dated by TCRdb to about 2017). Regarding the research as a whole: In an earlier analysis of some 610 of the donors, around 300 Gb of sequence data and 100 million or so unique TCR beta sequences from 150 million to 200 million T cells were reported. An early release covering roughly 640 HLA-typed donors comprised roughly 300 gigabases of sequencing data and about 90 million unique TCR sequences. Of the roughly 400 genotyped donors, about 84% fell in the genetic ancestry cluster associated with self-reported Caucasian donors. The study was designed to test whether signatures of past pathogen exposure could be identified by cataloging public T cell receptors. The study profiled the T cell repertoires of fewer than 850 subjects by immunosequencing and related them to cytomegalovirus serostatus. In addition to the first cohort of 666 subjects, a separate validation cohort of 120 different subjects was used. The study combined high-throughput TCR immunosequencing, statistical association of individual TCRs with disease status, and machine learning to predict cytomegalovirus infection status. A later analysis re-examined previously published TCR beta repertoires from more than 550 donors and added high-resolution HLA genotyping to investigate patterns of TCR occurrence. The later analysis used no new phenotypic data to find candidate immune exposures, relying instead on TCR beta sequences and their occurrence across donors. An earlier analysis of around 640 of the donors used high-throughput TCR beta sequencing to judge whether each TCR beta V gene segment behaved as functional or pseudogenic. Alongside the repertoire data, information on donor age, sex, ethnicity and CMV serostatus was compiled. A later genetic analysis took genome-wide SNP genotypes for about 55% of the 666 donors and used that subset as a discovery cohort. Every repertoire in the discovery cohort had been generated on one and the same sequencing platform. Both class I and class II loci were covered by HLA typing, at four-digit resolution. The number of typed donors differed by locus: about 620-630 for A, B, C, DRB1 and DQB1; approximately 540 for DQA1; 606 for DPA1; and around 470 for DPB1. Four to six DR-DQ haplotypes were handled as single units for association and clustering, since linkage in the cohort was strong. Across about 370 genotyped donors of the cohort, an average of roughly 250,000 unique TCR beta nucleotide sequences per donor were sequenced, and approximately 17% of those sequences were non-productive.

Study-level results and caveats: In this cohort, only TCR beta chains were sequenced, and detectable features were limited by the absence of alpha or paired-chain data. Because HLA typing was unavailable for some donors at each locus, only the typed subset was used in association tests. In a later genetic analysis, fewer N-insertions in productive TCRs were reported among donors in an Asian-associated ancestry cluster than the roughly 700-donor mean. In vitro tests confirmed that a few of the cytomegalovirus-associated TCR beta chains recognize cytomegalovirus antigens. The classifier was reported to diagnose cytomegalovirus status with high specificity and sensitivity in both the original cohort and the validation cohort. A further reported finding was that TCR beta sequences accurately predicted the HLA-A and HLA-B alleles for most subjects in the first cohort. Most TCR sequences were seen in very few donors, while some public TCRs were found in many individuals. According to a later analysis, TCR association rates differed among HLA loci, with DRB1 alleles showing the most associated TCRs and HLA-C alleles showing the fewest. In a later analysis, HLA-associated TCR beta chains showed more clonal expansion and lower generation probabilities than non-associated chains that were equally common. Correlated functional status among segregating V segments might reflect linkage disequilibrium, but an unknown experimental factor could not be ruled out. The study gave a list of roughly 150 TCR beta chains associated with cytomegalovirus. CMV serostatus was the only immune exposure information available for the cohort. Most CMV-associated TCR beta chains appeared to be HLA-restricted in a later analysis, and the HLA associations seemed to be driven largely by CMV exposure. A cluster of highly shared sequence variants was judged likely to be a technical artifact of the sequencing pipeline. Several of the top co-occurrence clusters appeared to be linked to parvovirus B19, influenza, CMV and Epstein-Barr virus, according to a later analysis. At a false discovery rate of 0.05, a later analysis linked 16,951 TCR beta sequences to specific HLA alleles. The authors suggested that the approach could potentially be extended to other disease states and immunological phenotypes. In an earlier analysis of approximately 600 of the donors, most TCR beta V segments were observed in productive rearrangements about 87% or about 30% of the time, broadly matching IMGT annotations. V-gene and J-gene trimming of TCR beta chains was associated with a missense DCLRE1C variant in a later genetic analysis, and the association was replicated in an independent cohort. Sequencing depth was assumed to be roughly uniform across donors in the presence/absence analyses, though that assumption may not hold. When HLA alleles, especially DR and DQ, strongly co-occurred, TCR associations were difficult to assign to individual alleles. Seventeen rarely observed V segments, including chromosome 9 orphons, were excluded from the earlier analysis of approximately 500 of the donors because counts were too low.

The source material was PBMCs. The source of this sequence is a woman in her forties in good health and CMV-seropositive.

The sequenced DNA is TGTGCCAGCTCACCACAGGGGTCCTCTAACACCGGGGAGCTGTTTTTT. Its translation reads: CASSPQGSSNTGELFF. The V and J genes are TRBV18 and TRBJ2-2; the D gene is possibly TRBD1, with 5 bases matching. The germline V gene specifies KGHSH as CDR1 and LQKENI as CDR2. V is shortened by 1 base, J by 2 bases, and the region joining them spans 11 bases. Its CDR3 holds 16 amino acids, cysteine through phenylalanine. Left in the record is the CDR3 DNA by itself, 48 bases read in frame from the first base.